These 8 T cell receptor beta chains came from one sample sequenced in a study of cytomegalovirus exposure and HLA in healthy donors. With 60 Vbeta and 13 Jbeta primers, the PCR was carried out. The protocol was immunoSEQ multiplex PCR, while the TCRdb copy is restricted to in-frame clones and leaves out a portion. Here the sample spans 110,000 to 150,000 clones, around 72% being singletons. The specimen was PBMCs. The receptors were sampled from a man in his forties in good health and CMV-seronegative.

This clone was detected a few times. The chain has TRBV4-1 and TRBJ2-6, with D possibly being TRBD2 (5 bases). With 4 bases removed from V and 1 base from J, the gap between germline ends came to 8 bases. There are 15 residues in the CDR3. The germline V gene encodes CDR1 MGHRA and CDR2 YSYEKL. As DNA, the CDR3 is TGCGCCAGCAGCCGCCGGGAATCTGGGGCCAACGTCCTGACTTTC. Translating gives CASSRRESGANVLTF.

This chain joins TRBV5-1 and TRBJ1-1; D gene ambiguous. Trimming left V 0 bases short and J 3 bases short, with 6 bases between. In germline, CDR1 is SGHRS, CDR2 YFSETQ. The CDR3 contains 13 residues. CDR3: CASSLERYTEAFF. The CDR3 bases are TGCGCCAGCAGCTTGGAGAGGTACACTGAAGCTTTCTTT.

This chain connects TRBV5-1 to TRBJ2-5, with 11 bases aligning to TRBD1. J gave up 9 bases and V 4 bases, and 11 bases lay outside the gene matches. CDR1 SGHRS and CDR2 YFSETQ come from the germline V gene. There are 15 residues in the CDR3. CDR3: CASSESGQGVRSQYF. The DNA for the CDR3 is TGCGCCAGCAGCGAGTCGGGACAGGGGGTGCGCTCCCAGTACTTC.

The chain has TRBV28 and TRBJ1-2; D is unclear. This CDR3 region has 13 residues. V lost 2 bases, J lost 5 bases, and 9 bases lay in between. Looked up from germline, CDR1 is MDHEN and CDR2 is SYDVKM. This CDR3 reads CASSLPGGYGYTF. The CDR3 nucleotides are TGTGCCAGCAGTTTACCGGGAGGATATGGCTACACCTTC.

The count of this clone is one. CDR3 coding DNA: TGCGCCAGCACCGAGGCAAGGGCGGGGTATGGCTACACCTTC. It specifies CASTEARAGYGYTF. The chain couples TRBV5-1 to TRBJ1-2; unclear D gene. Germline CDR1 SGHRS, CDR2 YFSETQ. The CDR3 length is 14 residues. V was pared by 6 bases and J by 5 bases, with 17 bases between.

This clone showed up just a few times. V gene TRBV11-3 combines with J gene TRBJ2-2; D call uncertain. Germline-derived CDR1 and CDR2 are SGHNT and YENEEA. With 2 bases removed from V and 7 bases from J, the gap between germline ends came to 11 bases. The CDR3 sequence is 14 residues long. CDR3 in amino acids: CASSLNTPIGELFF. CDR3 nucleotides: TGTGCCAGCAGCTTAAACACACCAATCGGGGAGCTGTTTTTT.

V gene TRBV14 combines with J gene TRBJ2-1, with D uncertain. V dropped 1 base and J dropped 4 bases, with 11 bases sitting between them. Germline V gene sequence: CDR1 SGHDN, CDR2 FVKESK. CDR3 length equals 15 residues. DNA of the CDR3: TGTGCCAGCAGCCAAGCCATCGGCGGATACAATGAGCAGTTCTTC. Translating it yields CASSQAIGGYNEQFF.

The gene calls are TRBV5-5 and TRBJ1-3; the D is unclear. Germline loops: CDR1 SGHKS, CDR2 YYEKEE (reference sequence). CDR3 size: 16 residues. Trimming cost V 0 bases and J 0 bases, with 10 bases left between them. CDR3 sequence (DNA): TGTGCCAGCAGCTTGGGTGGGCGTACCTCTGGAAACACCATATATTTT. Its translation is CASSLGGRTSGNTIYF.